This TCR beta chain was captured by sequencing in a study of Graves' ophthalmopathy and Graves' hyperthyroidism. At the level of the study: Peripheral blood collection took place at initial diagnosis, before any treatment.

CDR1 is SGDLS, CDR2 YYNGEE, per germline. V was clipped by 0 bases and J by 3 bases, with 9 bases between them. The CDR3 loop spans 15 amino acids. This clonotype was seen repeatedly, ten times or more. Researchers took RNA transcripts and amplified TCR beta CDR3 regions from them. The first-round RT-PCR employed HTBI primers together with the Qiagen OneStep RT-PCR kit. A multiplex PCR was then performed as the second round. Using its own MiXCR run on the multiplex PCR reads, TCRdb lists one record per CDR3 protein. The data show fewer than 600,000 distinct CDR3 sequences, over 13% seen once. Ophthalmopathy donors showed moderate-to-severe activity, CAS ≥3, NOSPECS ≥4 and a duration under 3 months. If patients had other autoimmune diseases, uncontrolled infections, pregnancy or lactation, they were excluded. Patients were diagnosed from clinical symptoms, serum thyroxine, TRAb, thyroid ultrasound and orbital computed tomography.

The TCR comes from a woman aged 25 to 45 with Graves' ophthalmopathy. Sequenced: blood. The genes are TRBV9 and TRBJ2-2; D not certain. The CDR3 region has the DNA TGTGCCAGCAGCGTAGTCGGATATGACACCGGGGAGCTGTTTTTT. It translates to CASSVVGYDTGELFF.